This T cell receptor (beta chain) emerged from a study of cytomegalovirus exposure and HLA in healthy donors. About the study: About 85 million unique TCR sequences came from HLA-typed donors in an early release. Study findings and constraints: In a later analysis, donors in an Asian-associated ancestry cluster reportedly had fewer N-insertions in productive TCRs than the cohort mean. The authors listed 164 TCR beta chains as cytomegalovirus-associated.

The CDR3 is 14 amino acids. The V gene's germline CDR1 is MNHNS and CDR2 SASEGT. V lost 5 bases to trimming and J lost 7 bases; unmatched junction nucleotides: 3. Use of 60 Vbeta and 13 Jbeta primers characterized the PCR. Original data processing: An analysis performed later counted 72 million or so unique TCR beta chains (roughly 11 million of them shared). Sequenced by immunoSEQ multiplex PCR; TCRdb stores in-frame clones only, minus some. V, J and clone size are taken as reported in that table, and D and trimming were inferred from the DNA itself. Among about 160,000 clones listed, roughly 79% were seen once. Remarks on this clone: No antigen is known for it.

The chain recombines TRBV6-1 with TRBJ2-1; 12 bases are a match to TRBD2. This receptor was identified in a woman aged 45 to 65 in good health and CMV-seropositive. Specimen: PBMCs. This CDR3 is CASSRLAGENEQFF. Written as DNA, the CDR3 is TGTGCCAGCAGTAGACTAGCGGGAGAGAATGAGCAGTTCTTC.